The sequence of this T cell receptor (beta chain) was determined in a study of CD8 T cells in ankylosing spondylitis. Study results and caveats: A subset of motif variants has previously been described in the synovial fluid and blood of reactive arthritis. A TCR beta motif of under ten highly homologous variants seemed to mark ankylosing spondylitis blood.

This clonotype was observed a few times. Its matching antigen is unknown. V gave up 1 base and J gave up 5 bases, with 10 bases separating them. Germline values: CDR1 SGHTA, CDR2 FQGNSA. The CDR3 has 14 residues. Researchers built TCR beta libraries using quantitative 5'-RACE with molecular barcodes. MiXCR, run by TCRdb on the 5' RACE reads, gives a single entry per CDR3 protein. The table records more than 650,000 distinct CDR3 sequences, 12% of them present only once. This chain connects TRBV7-2 to TRBJ2-3, with a possible D match to TRBD2 (6 bases). The sequence came from a male donor with ankylosing spondylitis. Sequenced: blood, either unsorted or a sorted T cell fraction (not recorded which). The CDR3 sequence is CASSLGGTGDTQYF. The CDR3 nucleotides read TGTGCCAGCAGCTTAGGCGGGACGGGAGATACGCAGTATTTT.